Sequencing of this TCR beta chain was carried out in a study of T cells in tuberculosis. Whole-study context: A South African cohort included IGRA-negative adolescents, latently infected IGRA-positive adolescents and adults with active tuberculosis.

For this clone: Its specificity is not known.

General study results and limits: GMM-specific TCRs were nearer to active tuberculosis alpha repertoires, suggesting expansion.

The time point is: new active TB diagnosis, blood taken before or within 7 days of starting treatment. Germline CDR1 and CDR2: LNHDA and SQIVND (reference sequence). The CDR3 is 14 amino acids. Trimming removed 7 bases at V and 3 bases at J, with 15 bases between. The protocol was immunoSEQ multiplex PCR, while the TCRdb copy is restricted to in-frame clones and leaves out a portion. In the table there are tens of thousands of clones, around 92% of which are singletons. This sequence was found in an adult with tuberculosis. Some clones in this sample may be carry-over from other donors' samples. The chain uses TRBV19 and TRBJ1-2, with unresolved D. The sample here was PBMCs, taken at tuberculosis diagnosis. As DNA, the CDR3 is TGTGCCAGTAAGTCGGGGATACACCACTATGGCTACACCTTC. It yields the protein CASKSGIHHYGYTF.